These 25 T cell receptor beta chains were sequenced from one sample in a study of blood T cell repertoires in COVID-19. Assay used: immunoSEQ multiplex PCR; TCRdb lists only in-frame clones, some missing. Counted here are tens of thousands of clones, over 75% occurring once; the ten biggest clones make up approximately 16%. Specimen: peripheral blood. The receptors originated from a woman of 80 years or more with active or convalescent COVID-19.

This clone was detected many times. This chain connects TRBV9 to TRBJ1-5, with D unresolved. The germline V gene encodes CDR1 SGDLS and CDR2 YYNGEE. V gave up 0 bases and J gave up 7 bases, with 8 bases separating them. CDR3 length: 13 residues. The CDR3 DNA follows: TGTGCCAGCAGCGTAGGAGGGTACCAGCCCCAGCATTTT. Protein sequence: CASSVGGYQPQHF.

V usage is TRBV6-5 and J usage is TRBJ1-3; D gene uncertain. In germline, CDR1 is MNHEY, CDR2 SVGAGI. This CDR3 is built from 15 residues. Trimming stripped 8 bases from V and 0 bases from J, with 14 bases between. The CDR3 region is CASAIVSVSGNTIYF. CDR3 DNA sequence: TGTGCCAGCGCTATCGTTTCCGTCTCTGGAAACACCATATATTTT.

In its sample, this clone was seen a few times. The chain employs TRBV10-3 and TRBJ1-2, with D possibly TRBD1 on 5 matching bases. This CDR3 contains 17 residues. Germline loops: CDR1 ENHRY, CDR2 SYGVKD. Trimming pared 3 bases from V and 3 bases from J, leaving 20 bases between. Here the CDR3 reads CAISDGGAPSSYYGYTF. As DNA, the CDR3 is TGTGCCATCAGTGACGGAGGGGCTCCCAGCTCTTACTATGGCTACACCTTC.

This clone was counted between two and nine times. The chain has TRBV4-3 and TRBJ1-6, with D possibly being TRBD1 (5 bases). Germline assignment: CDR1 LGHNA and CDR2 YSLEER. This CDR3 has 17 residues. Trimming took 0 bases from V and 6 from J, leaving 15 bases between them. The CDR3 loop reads CASSQEYQTVSNSPLHF. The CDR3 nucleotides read TGCGCCAGCAGCCAAGAGTATCAGACAGTCTCTAATTCACCCCTCCACTTT.

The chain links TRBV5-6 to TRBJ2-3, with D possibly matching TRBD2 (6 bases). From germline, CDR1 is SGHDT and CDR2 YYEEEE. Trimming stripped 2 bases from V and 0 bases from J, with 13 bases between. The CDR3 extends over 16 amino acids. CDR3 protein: CASSFRASASTDTQYF. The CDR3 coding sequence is TGTGCCAGCAGCTTTCGGGCTAGCGCAAGCACAGATACGCAGTATTTT.

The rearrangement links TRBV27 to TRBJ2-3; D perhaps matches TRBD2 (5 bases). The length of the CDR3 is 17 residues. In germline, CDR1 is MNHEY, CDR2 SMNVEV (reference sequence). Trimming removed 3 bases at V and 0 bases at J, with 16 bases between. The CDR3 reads CASSFWVAGSSTDTQYF. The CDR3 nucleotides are TGTGCCAGCAGTTTTTGGGTGGCGGGCTCGAGCACAGATACGCAGTATTTT.

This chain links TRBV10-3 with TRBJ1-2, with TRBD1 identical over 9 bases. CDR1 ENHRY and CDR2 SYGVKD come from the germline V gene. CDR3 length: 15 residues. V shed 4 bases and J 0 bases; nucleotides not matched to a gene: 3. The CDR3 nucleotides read TGTGCCATCAGTGGACAGGGGGATCCTAACTATGGCTACACCTTC. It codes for CAISGQGDPNYGYTF.

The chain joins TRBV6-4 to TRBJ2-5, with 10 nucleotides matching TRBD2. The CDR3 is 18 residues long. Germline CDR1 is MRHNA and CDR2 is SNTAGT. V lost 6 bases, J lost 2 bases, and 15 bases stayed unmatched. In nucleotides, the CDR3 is TGTGCCAGCAGGAGTTCCCGTCTAGCGGGAGATGGTCAAGAGACCCAGTACTTC. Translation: CASRSSRLAGDGQETQYF.

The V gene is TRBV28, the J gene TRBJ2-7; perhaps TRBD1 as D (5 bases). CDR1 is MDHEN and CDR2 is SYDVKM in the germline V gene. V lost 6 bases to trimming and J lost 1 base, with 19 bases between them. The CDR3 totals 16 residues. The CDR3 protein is CASSPIIEQESYEQYF. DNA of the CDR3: TGTGCCAGCAGCCCAATCATCGAACAGGAATCCTACGAGCAGTACTTC.

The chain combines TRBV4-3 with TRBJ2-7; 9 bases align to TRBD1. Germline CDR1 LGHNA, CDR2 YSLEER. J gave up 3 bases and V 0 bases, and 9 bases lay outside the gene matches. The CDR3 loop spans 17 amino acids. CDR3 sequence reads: CASSQDRTGVVNYEQYF. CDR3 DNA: TGCGCCAGCAGCCAAGATCGGACAGGGGTGGTAAACTACGAGCAGTACTTC.

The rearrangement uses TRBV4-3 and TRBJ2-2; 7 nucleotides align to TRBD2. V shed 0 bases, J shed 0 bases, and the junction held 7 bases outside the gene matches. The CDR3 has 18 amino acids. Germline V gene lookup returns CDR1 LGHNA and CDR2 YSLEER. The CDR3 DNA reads TGCGCCAGCAGCCAAGATTTGCCTAGCGGAACGAACACCGGGGAGCTGTTTTTT. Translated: CASSQDLPSGTNTGELFF.

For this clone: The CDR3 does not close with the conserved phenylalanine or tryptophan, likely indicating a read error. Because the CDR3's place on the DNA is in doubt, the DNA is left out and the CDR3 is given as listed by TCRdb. The CDR3 sequence: CASSPSYRSPNL. The chain employs TRBV28 and TRBJ1-2. The CDR3 has 12 amino acids, counting both end residues. Looked up from germline, CDR1 is MDHEN and CDR2 is SYDVKM.

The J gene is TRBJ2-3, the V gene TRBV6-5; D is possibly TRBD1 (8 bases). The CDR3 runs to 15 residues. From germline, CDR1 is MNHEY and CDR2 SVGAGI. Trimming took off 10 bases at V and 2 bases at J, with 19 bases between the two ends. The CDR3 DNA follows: TGTGCCACTTCGAGGACAGGGACTATCACAGATACGCAGTATTTT. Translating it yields CATSRTGTITDTQYF.

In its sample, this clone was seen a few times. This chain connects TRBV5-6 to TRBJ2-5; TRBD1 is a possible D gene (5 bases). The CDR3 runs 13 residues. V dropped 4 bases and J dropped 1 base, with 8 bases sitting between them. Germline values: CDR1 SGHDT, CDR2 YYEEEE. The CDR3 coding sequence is TGTGCCAGCAGCCCGACAGCCCAAGAGACCCAGTACTTC. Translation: CASSPTAQETQYF.

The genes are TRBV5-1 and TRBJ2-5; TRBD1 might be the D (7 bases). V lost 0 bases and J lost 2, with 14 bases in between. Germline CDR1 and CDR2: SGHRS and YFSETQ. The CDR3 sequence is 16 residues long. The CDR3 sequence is CASSLAGQGGQETQYF. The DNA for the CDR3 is TGCGCCAGCAGCTTGGCCGGGCAGGGGGGTCAAGAGACCCAGTACTTC. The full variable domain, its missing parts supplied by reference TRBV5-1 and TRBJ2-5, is KAGVTQTPRYLIKTRGQQVTLSCSPISGHRSVSWYQQTPGQGLQFLFEYFSETQRNKGNFPGRFSGRQFSNSRSEMNVSTLELGDSALYLCASSLAGQGGQETQYFGPGTRLLVL.

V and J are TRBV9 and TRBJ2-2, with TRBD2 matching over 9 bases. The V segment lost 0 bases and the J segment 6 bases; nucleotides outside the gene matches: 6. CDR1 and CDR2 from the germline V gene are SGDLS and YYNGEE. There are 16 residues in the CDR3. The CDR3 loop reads CASSVDGGGAAGELFF. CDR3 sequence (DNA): TGTGCCAGCAGCGTAGATGGCGGGGGGGCCGCCGGGGAGCTGTTTTTT.

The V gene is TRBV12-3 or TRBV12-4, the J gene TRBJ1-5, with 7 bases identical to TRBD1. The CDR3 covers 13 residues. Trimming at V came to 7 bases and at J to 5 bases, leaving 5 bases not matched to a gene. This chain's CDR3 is CASTDRRYQPQHF. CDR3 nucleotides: TGTGCCAGCACGGACAGGCGATATCAGCCCCAGCATTTT.

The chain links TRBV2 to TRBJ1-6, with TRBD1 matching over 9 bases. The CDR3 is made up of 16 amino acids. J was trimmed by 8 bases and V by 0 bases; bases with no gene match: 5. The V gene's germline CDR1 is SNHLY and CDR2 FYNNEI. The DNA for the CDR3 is TGTGCCAGCAGTGAAGCGCTGGGACAGGGATATTCACCCCTCCACTTT. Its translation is CASSEALGQGYSPLHF.

The DNA for the CDR3 is TGTGCCACCAGCCAAGACAGGTCGCCTAATGAAAAACTGTTTTTT. It encodes CATSQDRSPNEKLFF. The genes are TRBV15 and TRBJ1-4; D perhaps matches TRBD1 (6 bases). The CDR3 is made up of 15 amino acids. V gave up 5 bases and J gave up 3 bases, with 13 bases separating them. In germline, CDR1 is LNHNV, CDR2 YYDKDF (reference sequence).

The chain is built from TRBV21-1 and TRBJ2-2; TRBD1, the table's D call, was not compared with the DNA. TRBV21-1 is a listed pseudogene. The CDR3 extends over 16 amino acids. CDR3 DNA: TGTGCCAGCAGCAAAGGGCCCACCACGAACACCGGGGAGCTGTTTTTT. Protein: CASSKGPTTNTGELFF.

CDR3 sequence reads: CASSDMGQTQETQYF. In DNA, the CDR3 is TGTGCCAGCAGTGATATGGGACAGACACAAGAGACCCAGTACTTC. The chain is built from TRBV6-1 and TRBJ2-5, with 7 bases lining up with TRBD1. Germline V gene data show CDR1 as MNHNS and CDR2 as SASEGT. The trim removed 3 bases at V and 2 bases at J, leaving 6 bases unmatched. This CDR3 region has 15 residues.

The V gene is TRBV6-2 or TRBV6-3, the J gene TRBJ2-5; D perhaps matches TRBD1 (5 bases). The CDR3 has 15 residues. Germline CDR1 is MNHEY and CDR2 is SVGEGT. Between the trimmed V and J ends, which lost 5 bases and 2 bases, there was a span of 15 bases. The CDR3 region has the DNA TGTGCCAGCAGTCCCAGGGCAGGCGGACAAGAGACCCAGTACTTC. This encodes CASSPRAGGQETQYF.

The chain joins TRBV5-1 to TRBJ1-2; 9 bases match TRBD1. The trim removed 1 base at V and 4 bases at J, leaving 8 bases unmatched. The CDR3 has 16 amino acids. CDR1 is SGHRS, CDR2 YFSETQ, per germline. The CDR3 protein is CASSLSLDRGLYGYTF. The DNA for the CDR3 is TGCGCCAGCAGCTTGAGCCTGGACAGGGGCCTCTATGGCTACACCTTC. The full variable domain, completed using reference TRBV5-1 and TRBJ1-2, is KAGVTQTPRYLIKTRGQQVTLSCSPISGHRSVSWYQQTPGQGLQFLFEYFSETQRNKGNFPGRFSGRQFSNSRSEMNVSTLELGDSALYLCASSLSLDRGLYGYTFGSGTRLTVV.

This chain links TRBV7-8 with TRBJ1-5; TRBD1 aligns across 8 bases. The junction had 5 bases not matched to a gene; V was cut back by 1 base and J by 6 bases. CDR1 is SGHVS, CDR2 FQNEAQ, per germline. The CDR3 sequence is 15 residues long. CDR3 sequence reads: CASSLVGQGIQPQHF. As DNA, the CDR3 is TGTGCCAGCAGCTTAGTAGGACAGGGCATTCAGCCCCAGCATTTT.

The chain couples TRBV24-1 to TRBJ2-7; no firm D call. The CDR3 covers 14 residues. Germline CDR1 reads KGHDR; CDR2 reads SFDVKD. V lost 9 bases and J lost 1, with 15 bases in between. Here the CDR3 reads CATFKASPSYEQYF. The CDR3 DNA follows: TGTGCCACCTTCAAAGCAAGTCCTTCCTACGAGCAGTACTTC.